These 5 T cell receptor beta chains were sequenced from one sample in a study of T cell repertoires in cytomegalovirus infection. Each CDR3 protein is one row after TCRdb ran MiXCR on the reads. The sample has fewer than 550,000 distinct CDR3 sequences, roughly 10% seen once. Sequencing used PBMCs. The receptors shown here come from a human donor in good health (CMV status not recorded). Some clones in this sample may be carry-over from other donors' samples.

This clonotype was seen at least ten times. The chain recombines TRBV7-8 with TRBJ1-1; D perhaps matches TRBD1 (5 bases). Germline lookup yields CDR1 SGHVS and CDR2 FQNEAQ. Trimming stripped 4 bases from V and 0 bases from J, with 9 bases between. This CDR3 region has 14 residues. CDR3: CASSSNRMNTEAFF. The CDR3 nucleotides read TGTGCCAGCAGCTCAAACAGGATGAACACTGAAGCTTTCTTT.

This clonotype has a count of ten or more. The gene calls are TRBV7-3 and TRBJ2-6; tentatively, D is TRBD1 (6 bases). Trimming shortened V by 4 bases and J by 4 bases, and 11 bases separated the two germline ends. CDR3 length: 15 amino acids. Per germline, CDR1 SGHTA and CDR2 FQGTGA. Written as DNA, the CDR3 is TGTGCCAGCAGCTCGGGACAAGCAGGGGCCAACGTCCTGACTTTC. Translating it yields CASSSGQAGANVLTF.

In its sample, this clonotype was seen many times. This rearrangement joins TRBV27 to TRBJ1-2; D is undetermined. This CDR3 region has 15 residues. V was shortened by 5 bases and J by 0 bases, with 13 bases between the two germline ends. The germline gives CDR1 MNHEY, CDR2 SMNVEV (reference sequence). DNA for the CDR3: TGTGCCAGCAGTCTCTCCTTCGGAGCTAACTATGGCTACACCTTC. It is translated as CASSLSFGANYGYTF.

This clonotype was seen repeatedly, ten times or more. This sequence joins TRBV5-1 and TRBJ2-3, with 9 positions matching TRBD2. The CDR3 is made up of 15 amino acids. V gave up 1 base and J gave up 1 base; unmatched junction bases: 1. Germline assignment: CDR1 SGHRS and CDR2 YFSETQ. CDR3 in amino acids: CASSLWTSGTDTQYF. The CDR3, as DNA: TGCGCCAGCAGCTTGTGGACTAGCGGCACAGATACGCAGTATTTT.

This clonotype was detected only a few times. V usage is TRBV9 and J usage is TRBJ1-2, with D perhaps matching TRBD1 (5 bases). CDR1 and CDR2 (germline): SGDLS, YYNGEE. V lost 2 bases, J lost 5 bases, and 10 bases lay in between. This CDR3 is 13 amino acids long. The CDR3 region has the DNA TGTGCCAGCAGCGTTCCAGGGAGGTATGGCTACACCTTC. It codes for CASSVPGRYGYTF.